This T cell receptor (beta chain) was retrieved from a study of cytomegalovirus exposure and HLA in healthy donors. Trimming removed 4 bases from V and 4 bases from J; junction bases left unmatched: 5. CDR3 length: 15 residues. The germline V gene encodes CDR1 MDHEN and CDR2 SYDVKM. As for this clone: Its antigen is as yet unknown.

PCR used 60 Vbeta primers and 13 Jbeta primers. Only in-frame clones appear in the TCRdb table, and some are missing; sequencing was by immunoSEQ multiplex PCR. The sample lists around 210,000 clones, around 73% seen once, with about 2.8% in the top ten. Findings and limits, study-wide: TRBV6-2, TRBV6-3 and some other V segments were unresolvable in 87-base-pair reads.

The sequence derives from a woman aged 25 to 39 in good health and CMV-seronegative. Sequencing was carried out using PBMCs. The chain has TRBV28 and TRBJ1-5; the match to TRBD1 covers 9 bases. CDR3 amino acids: CASSWTGAGNQPQHF. CDR3 sequence (DNA): TGTGCCAGCAGTTGGACAGGGGCTGGGAATCAGCCCCAGCATTTT.